Described below is a single T cell receptor beta chain sequence and its context. The sample comes from a study of CD8 T cells in Susac syndrome. About 0.5 to 1 ug RNA was reverse transcribed with random hexamers. MiXCR, run by TCRdb on the immunoSEQ multiplex PCR reads, gives a single entry per CDR3 protein. The sample includes about 150,000 distinct CDR3 sequences, 85% to 95% of them seen just once. The CDR3 spans 14 residues. CDR1 is DFQATT and CDR2 is SNEGSKA in the germline V gene (reference sequence). The V end was cut by 6 bases, the J end by 0 bases, with 12 bases between. The material sequenced was CD4+ T cells from PBMCs. The chain carries TRBV20-1 and TRBJ1-3; D unclear. This TCR was sampled from a human donor with multiple sclerosis. The CDR3 protein is CSAFDSVSGNTIYF. Here the CDR3 DNA reads TGCAGTGCCTTCGACTCCGTCTCTGGAAACACCATATATTTT.